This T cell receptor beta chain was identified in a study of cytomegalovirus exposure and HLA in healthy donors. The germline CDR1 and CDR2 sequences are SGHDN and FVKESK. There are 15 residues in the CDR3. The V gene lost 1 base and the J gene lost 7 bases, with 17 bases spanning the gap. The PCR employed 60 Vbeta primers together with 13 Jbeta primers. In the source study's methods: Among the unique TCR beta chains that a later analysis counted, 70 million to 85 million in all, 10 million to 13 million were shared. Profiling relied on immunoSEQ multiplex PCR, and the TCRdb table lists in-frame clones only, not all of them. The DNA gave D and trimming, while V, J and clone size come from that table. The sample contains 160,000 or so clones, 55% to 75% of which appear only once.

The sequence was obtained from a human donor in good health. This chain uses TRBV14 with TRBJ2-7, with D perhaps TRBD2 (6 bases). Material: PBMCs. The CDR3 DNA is TGTGCCAGCAGCCAAGTCGGGCGGGGTGAGTGGGAGCAGTACTTC. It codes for CASSQVGRGEWEQYF.